This record looks at one T cell receptor (beta chain) sequence and its context. The data derive from a study of blood T cell repertoires in COVID-19. Study context: COVID-19 samples from acute and convalescent phases originated in the United States, Italy and Spain. T cells, B-cell-depleted T cells, or PBMCs supplied cDNA or gDNA.

Original processing methods: Estimation of nucleated cell counts was performed using reference gene primer amplification. Clones were sequenced by immunoSEQ multiplex PCR, and TCRdb holds only the in-frame ones, with some missing. The D gene and trimming were derived from the DNA, and the V and J assignments and clone size from that table. The table includes some 200,000 clones, 80% to 90% detected once. The receptor was derived from a middle-aged woman with acute COVID-19. Material for sequencing was PBMCs or T cells enriched from blood (not recorded which).

The CDR3 nucleotides are TGTGCCAGCAGTTTACAACGGTCAGGCCGACCCTACGAGCAGTACTTC. This codes for CASSLQRSGRPYEQYF. The chain uses TRBV27 and TRBJ2-7; no firm D call. Between the trimmed V and J ends, which lost 2 bases and 2 bases, there was a span of 16 bases. CDR1 is MNHEY, CDR2 SMNVEV, per germline (reference sequence). The CDR3 totals 16 residues.